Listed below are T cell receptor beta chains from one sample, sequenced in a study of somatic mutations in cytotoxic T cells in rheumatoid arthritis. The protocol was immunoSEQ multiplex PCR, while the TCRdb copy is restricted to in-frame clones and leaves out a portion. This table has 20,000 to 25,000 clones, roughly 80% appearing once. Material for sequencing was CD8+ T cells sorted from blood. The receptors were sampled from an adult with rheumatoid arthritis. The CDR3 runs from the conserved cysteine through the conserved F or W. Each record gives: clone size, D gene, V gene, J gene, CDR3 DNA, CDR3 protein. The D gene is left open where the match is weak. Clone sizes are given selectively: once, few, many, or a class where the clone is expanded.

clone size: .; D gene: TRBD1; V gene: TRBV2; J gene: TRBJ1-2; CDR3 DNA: TGTGCCAGCAGTGAAGGGGACAGGGTTAACTATGGCTACACCTTC; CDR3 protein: CASSEGDRVNYGYTF
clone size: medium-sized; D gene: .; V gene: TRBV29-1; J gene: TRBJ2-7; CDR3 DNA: TGCAGCGCCATGCTCCAGGGCGAGCAGTACTTC; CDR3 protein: CSAMLQGEQYF
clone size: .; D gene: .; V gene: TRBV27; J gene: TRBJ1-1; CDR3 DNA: TGTGCCAGCAGTTTAGGGGTTGGGGGTAACACTGAAGCTTTCTTT; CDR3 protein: CASSLGVGGNTEAFF
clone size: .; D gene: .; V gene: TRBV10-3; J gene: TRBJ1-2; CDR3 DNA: TGTGCCATCAGTGACCTGGACAGCCGAAGGGATGGCTACACCTTC; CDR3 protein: CAISDLDSRRDGYTF
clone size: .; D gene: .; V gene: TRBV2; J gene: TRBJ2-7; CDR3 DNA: TGTGCCAGCAGTGAGCAGGGGCTCTACGAGCAGTACTTC; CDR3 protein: CASSEQGLYEQYF
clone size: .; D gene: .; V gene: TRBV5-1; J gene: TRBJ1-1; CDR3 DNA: TGCGCCAGCAGGGGGCAGGGAATCACTGAAGCTTTCTTT; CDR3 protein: CASRGQGITEAFF
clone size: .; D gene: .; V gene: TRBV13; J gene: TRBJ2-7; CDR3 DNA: TGTGCCAGCAGCTTAGAGGGCGACGCGCACGAGCAGTACTTC; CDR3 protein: CASSLEGDAHEQYF
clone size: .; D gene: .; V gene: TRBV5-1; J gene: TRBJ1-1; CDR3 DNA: TGCGCCAGCAGTTTTGCAGGGAACACTGAAGCTTTCTTT; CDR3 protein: CASSFAGNTEAFF
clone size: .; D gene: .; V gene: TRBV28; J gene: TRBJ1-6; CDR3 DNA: TGTGCCAGCGGTGGACACTATAATTCACCCCTCCACTTT; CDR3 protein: CASGGHYNSPLHF
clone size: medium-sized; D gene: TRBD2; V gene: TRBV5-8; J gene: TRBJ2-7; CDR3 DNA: TGTGCCAGCAGCTTGGATCCTAGCGGGGTCGTGGAGTACTTC; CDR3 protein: CASSLDPSGVVEYF
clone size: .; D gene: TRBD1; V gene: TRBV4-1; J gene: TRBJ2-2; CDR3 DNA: TGCGCCAGCAGCCGTATCGGGACAGACAACACCGGGGAGCTGTTTTTT; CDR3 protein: CASSRIGTDNTGELFF
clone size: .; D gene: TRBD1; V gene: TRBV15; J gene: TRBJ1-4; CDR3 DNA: TGTGCCACCAGCAGAGCTGCAGGGGGCGGCGGAGAAAAACTGTTTTTT; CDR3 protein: CATSRAAGGGGEKLFF
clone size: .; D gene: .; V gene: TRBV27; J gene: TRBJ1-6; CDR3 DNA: TGTGCCAGCAGTTTGGGGCAGGGTGGTTCACCCCTCCACTTT; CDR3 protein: CASSLGQGGSPLHF
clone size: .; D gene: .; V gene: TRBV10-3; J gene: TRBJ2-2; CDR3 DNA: TGTGCCATCAGAGCCGGGCCCAGTGAGGCCGGGGAGCTGTTTTTT; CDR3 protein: CAIRAGPSEAGELFF
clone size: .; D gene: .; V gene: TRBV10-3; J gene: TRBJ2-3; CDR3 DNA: TGTGCCATCACCTCTTCTAGCACAGATACGCAGTATTTT; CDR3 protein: CAITSSSTDTQYF
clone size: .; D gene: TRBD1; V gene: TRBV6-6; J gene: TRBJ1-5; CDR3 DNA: TGTGCCAGCAGAAGGGGACAGGGAGGCAATCAGCCCCAGCATTTT; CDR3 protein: CASRRGQGGNQPQHF
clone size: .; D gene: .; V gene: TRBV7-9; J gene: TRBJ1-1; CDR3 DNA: TGTGCCAGCAGCTTAGTAGGAGGCGGGGGCACTGAAGCTTTCTTT; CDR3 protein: CASSLVGGGGTEAFF
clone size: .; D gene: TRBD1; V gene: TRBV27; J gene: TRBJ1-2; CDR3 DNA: TGTGCCAGCAGGCCTGGACAGGCCCTGGACTATGGCTACACCTTC; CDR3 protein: CASRPGQALDYGYTF
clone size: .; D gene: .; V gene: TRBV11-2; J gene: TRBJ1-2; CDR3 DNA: TGTGCCAGCAGCGCCTTCCCCCACGAGGAGTCAGCTAACTATGGCTACACCTTC; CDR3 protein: CASSAFPHEESANYGYTF
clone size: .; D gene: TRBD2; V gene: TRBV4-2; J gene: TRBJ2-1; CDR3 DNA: TGTGCCAGCAGCCAAGATCCCAGCGGGGGATTCTCCTACAATGAGCAGTTCTTC; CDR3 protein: CASSQDPSGGFSYNEQFF
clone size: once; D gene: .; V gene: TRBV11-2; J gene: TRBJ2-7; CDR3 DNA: TGTGCCAGCAGCTTAGGAGGCAGGGGCGAGCAGTACTTC; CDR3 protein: CASSLGGRGEQYF
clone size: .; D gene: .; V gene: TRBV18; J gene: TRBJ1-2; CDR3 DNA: TGTGCCAGCTCACCAGACCCAGCTAACTATGGCTACACCTTC; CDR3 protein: CASSPDPANYGYTF
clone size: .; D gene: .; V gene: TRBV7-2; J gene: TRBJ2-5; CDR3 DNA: TGTGCCAGCAGCTTAGCAGGGGGGGCAGGGAAGACCCAGTACTTC; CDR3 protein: CASSLAGGAGKTQYF
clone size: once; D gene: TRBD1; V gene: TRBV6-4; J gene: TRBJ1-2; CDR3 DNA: TGTGCCAGCAGTGACTCTGGACAGGGGGCGACTGGCTACACCTTC; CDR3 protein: CASSDSGQGATGYTF
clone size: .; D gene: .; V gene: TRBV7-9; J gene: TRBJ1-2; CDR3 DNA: TGTGCCAGCAGCTTAGTTGGGGTCTATGGCTACACCTTC; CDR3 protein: CASSLVGVYGYTF